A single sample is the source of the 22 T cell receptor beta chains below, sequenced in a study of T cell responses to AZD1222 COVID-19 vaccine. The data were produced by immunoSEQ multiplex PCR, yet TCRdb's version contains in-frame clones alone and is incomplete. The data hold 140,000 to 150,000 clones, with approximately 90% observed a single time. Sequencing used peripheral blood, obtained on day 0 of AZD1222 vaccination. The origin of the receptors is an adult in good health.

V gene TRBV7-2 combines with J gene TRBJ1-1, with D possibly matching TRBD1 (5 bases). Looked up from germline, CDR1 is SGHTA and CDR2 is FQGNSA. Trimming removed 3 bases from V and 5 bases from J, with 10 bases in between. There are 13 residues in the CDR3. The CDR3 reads CASSFRVRTEAFF. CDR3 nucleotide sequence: TGTGCCAGCAGCTTCAGGGTCAGGACTGAAGCTTTCTTT.

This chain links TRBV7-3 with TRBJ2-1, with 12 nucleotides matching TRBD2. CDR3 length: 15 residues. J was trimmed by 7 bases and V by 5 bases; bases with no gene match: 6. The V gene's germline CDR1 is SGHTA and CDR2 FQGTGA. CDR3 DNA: TGTGCCAGCAGCCCGACTAGCGGGAGTTATAATGAGCAGTTCTTC. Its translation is CASSPTSGSYNEQFF.

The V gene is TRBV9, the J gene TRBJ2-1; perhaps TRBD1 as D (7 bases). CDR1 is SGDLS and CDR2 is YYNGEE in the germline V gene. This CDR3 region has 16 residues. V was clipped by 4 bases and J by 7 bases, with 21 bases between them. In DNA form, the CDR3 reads TGTGCCAGCAGCCCCCATCGAGGAGGGGGCTTGAATGAGCAGTTCTTC. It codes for CASSPHRGGGLNEQFF.

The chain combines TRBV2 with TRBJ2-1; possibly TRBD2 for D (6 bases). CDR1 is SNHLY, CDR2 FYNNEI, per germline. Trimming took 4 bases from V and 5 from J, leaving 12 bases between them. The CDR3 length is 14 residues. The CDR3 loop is CASSGDWSHNEQFF. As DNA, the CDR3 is TGTGCCAGCAGTGGGGACTGGAGCCACAATGAGCAGTTCTTC.

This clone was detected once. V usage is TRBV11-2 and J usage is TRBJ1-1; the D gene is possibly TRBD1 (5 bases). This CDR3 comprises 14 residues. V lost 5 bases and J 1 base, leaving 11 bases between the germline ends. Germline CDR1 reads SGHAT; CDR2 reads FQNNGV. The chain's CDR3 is CASSRGNRNTEAFF. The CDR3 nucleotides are TGTGCCAGCAGCCGGGGGAATCGGAACACTGAAGCTTTCTTT.

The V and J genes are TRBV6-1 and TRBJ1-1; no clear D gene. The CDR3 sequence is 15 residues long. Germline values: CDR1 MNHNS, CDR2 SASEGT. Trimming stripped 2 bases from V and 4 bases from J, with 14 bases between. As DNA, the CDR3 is TGTGCCAGCAGTGAATCGGATGCCGGGATCACTGAAGCTTTCTTT. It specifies CASSESDAGITEAFF.

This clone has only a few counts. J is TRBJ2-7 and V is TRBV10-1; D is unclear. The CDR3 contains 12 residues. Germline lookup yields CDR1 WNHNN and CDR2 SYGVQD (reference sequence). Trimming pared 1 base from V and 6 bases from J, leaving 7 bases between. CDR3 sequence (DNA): TGCGCCAGCAGTGAGTTTTTTTCCGAGCAGTACTTC. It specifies CASSEFFSEQYF.

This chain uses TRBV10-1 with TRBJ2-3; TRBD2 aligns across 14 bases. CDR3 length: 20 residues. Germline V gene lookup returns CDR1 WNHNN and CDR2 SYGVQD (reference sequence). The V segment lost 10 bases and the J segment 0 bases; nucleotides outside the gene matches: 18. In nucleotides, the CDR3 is TGCGCCATCCCAACCGGGACTAGCGGGAGAAGAGGGGTTAGCACAGATACGCAGTATTTT. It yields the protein CAIPTGTSGRRGVSTDTQYF.

CDR3 DNA sequence: TGTGCCAGCAGCTCCGGGACAGGGATCTACGAGCAGTACTTC. Residues: CASSSGTGIYEQYF. This chain connects TRBV7-7 to TRBJ2-7, with TRBD1 matching 9 bases. Germline V gene lookup returns CDR1 SSHAT and CDR2 FNYEAQ (reference sequence). The CDR3 length is 14 residues. Trimming removed 4 bases from V and 3 bases from J; junction bases left unmatched: 4.

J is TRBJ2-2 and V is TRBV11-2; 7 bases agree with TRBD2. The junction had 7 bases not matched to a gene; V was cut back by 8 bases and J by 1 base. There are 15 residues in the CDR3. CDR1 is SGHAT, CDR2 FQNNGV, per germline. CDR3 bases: TGTGCCAGCTCCCGACTAGCCGAGAACACCGGGGAGCTGTTTTTT. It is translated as CASSRLAENTGELFF.

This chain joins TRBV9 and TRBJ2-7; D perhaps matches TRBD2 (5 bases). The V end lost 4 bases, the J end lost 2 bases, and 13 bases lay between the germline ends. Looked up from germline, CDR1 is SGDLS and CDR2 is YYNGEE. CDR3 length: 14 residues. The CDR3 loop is CASSPMREPYEQYF. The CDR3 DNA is TGTGCCAGCAGCCCTATGAGGGAACCCTACGAGCAGTACTTC. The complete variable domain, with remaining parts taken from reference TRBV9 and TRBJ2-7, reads DSGVTQTPKHLITATGQRVTLRCSPRSGDLSVYWYQQSLDQGLQFLIQYYNGEERAKGNILERFSAQQFPDLHSELNLSSLELGDSALYFCASSPMREPYEQYFGPGTRLTVT.

CDR3 sequence reads: CASSSSPPGTSGRVYEQYF. The CDR3 nucleotides are TGCGCCAGCAGCTCCTCTCCCCCCGGGACTAGCGGGAGAGTCTACGAGCAGTACTTC. V usage is TRBV5-1 and J usage is TRBJ2-7; TRBD2 agrees at 14 bases. V lost 3 bases, J lost 3 bases, and 14 bases stayed unmatched. The CDR3 sequence is 19 residues long. Germline V CDR1 and CDR2: SGHRS, YFSETQ. The full variable domain, in which reference TRBV5-1 and TRBJ2-7 provide the parts outside the CDR3, is KAGVTQTPRYLIKTRGQQVTLSCSPISGHRSVSWYQQTPGQGLQFLFEYFSETQRNKGNFPGRFSGRQFSNSRSEMNVSTLELGDSALYLCASSSSPPGTSGRVYEQYFGPGTRLTVT.

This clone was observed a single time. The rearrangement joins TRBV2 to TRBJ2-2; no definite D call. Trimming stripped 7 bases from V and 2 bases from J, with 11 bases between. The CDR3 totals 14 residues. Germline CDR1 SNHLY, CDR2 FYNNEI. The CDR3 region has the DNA TGTGCCAGCATATGGCAGTTTAACACCGGGGAGCTGTTTTTT. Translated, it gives CASIWQFNTGELFF. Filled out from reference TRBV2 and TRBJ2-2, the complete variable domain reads EPEVTQTPSHQVTQMGQEVILRCVPISNHLYFYWYRQILGQKVEFLVSFYNNEISEKSEIFDDQFSVERPDGSNFTLKIRSTKLEDSAMYFCASIWQFNTGELFFGEGSRLTVL.

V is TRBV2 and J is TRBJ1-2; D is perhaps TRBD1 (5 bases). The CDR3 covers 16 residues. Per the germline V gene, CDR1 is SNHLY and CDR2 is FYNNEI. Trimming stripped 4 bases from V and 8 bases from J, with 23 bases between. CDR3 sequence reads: CASSGSLGVEVKGYTF. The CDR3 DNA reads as TGTGCCAGCAGTGGGAGCTTAGGGGTGGAAGTAAAGGGCTACACCTTC.

The CDR3 is CSVRLAEDTGELFF. The CDR3 DNA follows: TGCAGCGTTCGACTAGCGGAAGACACCGGGGAGCTGTTTTTT. V gene TRBV29-1 combines with J gene TRBJ2-2; 9 nucleotides match TRBD2. This CDR3 region has 14 residues. Trimming at V came to 5 bases and at J to 3 bases, leaving 4 bases not matched to a gene. Germline V gives CDR1 SQVTM, CDR2 ANQGSEA.

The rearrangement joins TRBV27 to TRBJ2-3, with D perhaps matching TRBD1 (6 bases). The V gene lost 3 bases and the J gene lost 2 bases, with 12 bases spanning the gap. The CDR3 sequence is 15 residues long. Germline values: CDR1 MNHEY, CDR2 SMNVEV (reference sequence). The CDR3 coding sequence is TGTGCCAGCAGTTTTGGGGGCAGATACACAGATACGCAGTATTTT. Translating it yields CASSFGGRYTDTQYF.

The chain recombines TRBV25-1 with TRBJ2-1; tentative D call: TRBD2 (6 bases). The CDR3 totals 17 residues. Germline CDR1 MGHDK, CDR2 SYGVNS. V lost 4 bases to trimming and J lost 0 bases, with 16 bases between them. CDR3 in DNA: TGTGCCAGCAGTGGCCCCTTGCGGGACTTCTCCTACAATGAGCAGTTCTTC. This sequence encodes CASSGPLRDFSYNEQFF.

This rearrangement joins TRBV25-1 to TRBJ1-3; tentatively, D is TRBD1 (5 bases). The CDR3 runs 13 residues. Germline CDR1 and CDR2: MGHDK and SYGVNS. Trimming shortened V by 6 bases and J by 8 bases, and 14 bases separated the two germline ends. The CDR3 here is CASRGVGRHTIYF. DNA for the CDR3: TGTGCCAGCAGGGGGGTGGGACGGCACACCATATATTTT.

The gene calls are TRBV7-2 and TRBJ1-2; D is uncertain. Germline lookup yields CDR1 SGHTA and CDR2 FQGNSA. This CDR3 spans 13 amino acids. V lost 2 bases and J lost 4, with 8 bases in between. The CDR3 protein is CASSLFGPYGYTF. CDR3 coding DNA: TGTGCCAGCAGCTTATTTGGGCCCTATGGCTACACCTTC.

This CDR3 is CASSQTSRLGNEQFF. The DNA for the CDR3 is TGTGCCAGCAGCCAGACTAGCCGCCTTGGGAATGAGCAGTTCTTC. The rearrangement joins TRBV6-2 or TRBV6-3 to TRBJ2-1, with 7 bases identical to TRBD2. Germline CDR1 MNHEY, CDR2 SVGEGT. With V trimmed by 6 bases and J by 7 bases, 12 bases remained unmatched. CDR3 length: 15 amino acids.

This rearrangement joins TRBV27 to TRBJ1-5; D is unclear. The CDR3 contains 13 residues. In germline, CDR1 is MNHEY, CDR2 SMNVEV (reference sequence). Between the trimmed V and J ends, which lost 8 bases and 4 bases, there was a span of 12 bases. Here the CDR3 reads CASGSRVNQPQHF. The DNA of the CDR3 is TGTGCCAGCGGGTCCCGGGTGAATCAGCCCCAGCATTTT.

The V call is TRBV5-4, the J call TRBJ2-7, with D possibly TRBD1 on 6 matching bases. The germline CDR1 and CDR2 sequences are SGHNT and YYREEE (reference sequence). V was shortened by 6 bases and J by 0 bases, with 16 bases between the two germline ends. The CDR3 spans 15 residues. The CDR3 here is CASTRAGTNSYEQYF. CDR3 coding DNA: TGTGCCAGCACCCGAGCCGGGACAAACTCCTACGAGCAGTACTTC. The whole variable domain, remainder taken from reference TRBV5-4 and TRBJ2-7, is ETGVTQSPTHLIKTRGQQVTLRCSSQSGHNTVSWYQQALGQGPQFIFQYYREEENGRGNFPPRFSGLQFPNYSSELNVNALELDDSALYLCASTRAGTNSYEQYFGPGTRLTVT.